The next 5 T cell receptor beta chains were all read from a single sample in a study of shared T cell receptors in the human thymus. Assay used: immunoSEQ multiplex PCR; TCRdb lists only in-frame clones, some missing. The table has around 730,000 clones, approximately 85% seen once; the top ten hold around 0.01%. These sequences were also reported in another study, on human thymus T cells.

The material sequenced was thymocytes. The source of these receptors is a girl under three years old with a congenital heart defect.

This clone was seen only a few times. The chain couples TRBV5-6 to TRBJ2-2; TRBD1 might be the D (6 bases). CDR3 length: 12 amino acids. Germline V gives CDR1 SGHDT, CDR2 YYEEEE. Trimming left V 5 bases short and J 7 bases short, with 9 bases between. The CDR3 DNA reads as TGTGCCAGCAGGACAGGTGGCGGGGAGCTGTTTTTT. Amino acid sequence: CASRTGGGELFF.

This clone was picked up one time. V is TRBV19 and J is TRBJ2-4, with no clear D. Germline loops: CDR1 LNHDA, CDR2 SQIVND (reference sequence). CDR3 length: 16 residues. With 3 bases removed from V and 5 bases from J, the gap between germline ends came to 17 bases. As DNA, the CDR3 is TGTGCCAGTAGTATTTGGTACGAGTCGTTCCAAAACATTCAGTACTTC. Protein: CASSIWYESFQNIQYF.

The chain links TRBV25-1 to TRBJ1-6; D is undetermined. Between the trimmed V and J ends, which lost 4 bases and 3 bases, there was a span of 10 bases. Germline V gives CDR1 MGHDK, CDR2 SYGVNS. The CDR3 length is 15 residues. CDR3 sequence reads: CASSVADFYNSPLHF. The CDR3, as DNA: TGTGCCAGCAGTGTAGCGGACTTCTATAATTCACCCCTCCACTTT.

The V and J genes are TRBV4-1 and TRBJ2-5; possible D gene TRBD1, 6 bases. This CDR3 has 15 residues. V was cut by 4 bases and J by 4 bases, with 16 bases left in between. The germline V gene has CDR1 MGHRA and CDR2 YSYEKL. The CDR3 sequence: CASSPRGGGGETQYF. As DNA, the CDR3 is TGCGCCAGCAGCCCCCGAGGGGGTGGAGGAGAGACCCAGTACTTC.

V and J are TRBV7-3 and TRBJ1-1; 7 bases are shared with TRBD1. The CDR3 has 16 residues. V was pared by 5 bases and J by 5 bases, with 14 bases of the junction left unmatched. The V gene's germline CDR1 is SGHTA and CDR2 FQGTGA. The CDR3: CASSPLLDRVRTEAFF. The CDR3 DNA reads as TGTGCCAGCAGCCCACTCCTCGACAGGGTTCGGACTGAAGCTTTCTTT.